This T cell receptor (beta chain) was observed in a study of shared clonotypes between healthy human individuals. TCRdb's copy holds only in-frame clones and misses some; the assay was immunoSEQ multiplex PCR. The table shows some 650,000 clones, with about 97% occurring only once. Researchers partitioned CD4+ cells into CD45RA+ naive and CD45RA-negative memory subsets. The TCR originated in a woman in her twenties or thirties in good health. The sample taken for sequencing was naive CD4+ T cells sorted from blood. The sample's subset: CD45RA+ positively selected.

CDR3 in DNA: TGTGCCAGCAGTTGGGACAGGGGCTCTGGAAACACCATATATTTT. Protein product: CASSWDRGSGNTIYF. The chain has TRBV2 and TRBJ1-3; 10 bases fit TRBD1. The CDR3 length is 15 residues. Germline trimming cut 5 bases from V and 0 bases from J; bases unmatched to any gene: 1. Germline V gene sequence: CDR1 SNHLY, CDR2 FYNNEI.